This T cell receptor beta chain is from a study of blood T cell repertoires in COVID-19. Across the whole study: Italy, Spain and the United States were the sources of the convalescent and acute COVID-19 samples. In each case, the material was cDNA or gDNA derived from T cells, B-cell-depleted T cells, or PBMCs.

Original processing methods: It was from reference gene primer amplification that nucleated cell counts were estimated. Profiling relied on immunoSEQ multiplex PCR, and the TCRdb table lists in-frame clones only, not all of them. The V and J calls and the clone size are those of that table, but D and trimming were determined from the DNA. Of tens of thousands of clones listed, 75% to 85% are singletons. Deletions cut 3 bases from V and 9 bases from J, with 22 bases between. Germline CDR1 is SGDLS and CDR2 is YYNGEE. The CDR3 has 16 amino acids. What was sequenced was peripheral blood. This chain uses TRBV9 with TRBJ2-1; D might be TRBD1 (5 bases). This TCR was recovered from a woman aged 65 to 85 with acute or convalescent COVID-19. CDR3 sequence: CASSGSGKRGSVEQFF. Here the CDR3 DNA reads TGTGCCAGCAGCGGATCAGGGAAAAGGGGTTCGGTTGAGCAGTTCTTC.